This record looks at one T cell receptor beta chain sequence and its context. This entry belongs to a study of blood T cell repertoires in COVID-19. The overall study: Whether acute or convalescent, the COVID-19 samples came from the United States, Italy and Spain.

Original data processing: Estimates of nucleated cell counts were drawn from the amplification of reference gene primers. The data were produced by immunoSEQ multiplex PCR, yet TCRdb's version contains in-frame clones alone and is incomplete. For V, J and clone size, that table is used; D and trimming come from the DNA. In the table there are fewer than 250,000 clones, 80% to 90% of which are singletons. This CDR3 has 15 amino acids. V was clipped by 6 bases and J by 1 base, with 13 bases between them. Per the germline V gene, CDR1 is MDHEN and CDR2 is SYDVKM. The V and J genes are TRBV28 and TRBJ1-5; TRBD1 is a possible D gene (5 bases). This receptor was taken from a woman in her seventies with active or convalescent COVID-19. The sequenced material came from peripheral blood. This CDR3 is CASRRTTASNQPQHF. CDR3 DNA: TGTGCCAGCAGGCGAACGACAGCCAGCAATCAGCCCCAGCATTTT.